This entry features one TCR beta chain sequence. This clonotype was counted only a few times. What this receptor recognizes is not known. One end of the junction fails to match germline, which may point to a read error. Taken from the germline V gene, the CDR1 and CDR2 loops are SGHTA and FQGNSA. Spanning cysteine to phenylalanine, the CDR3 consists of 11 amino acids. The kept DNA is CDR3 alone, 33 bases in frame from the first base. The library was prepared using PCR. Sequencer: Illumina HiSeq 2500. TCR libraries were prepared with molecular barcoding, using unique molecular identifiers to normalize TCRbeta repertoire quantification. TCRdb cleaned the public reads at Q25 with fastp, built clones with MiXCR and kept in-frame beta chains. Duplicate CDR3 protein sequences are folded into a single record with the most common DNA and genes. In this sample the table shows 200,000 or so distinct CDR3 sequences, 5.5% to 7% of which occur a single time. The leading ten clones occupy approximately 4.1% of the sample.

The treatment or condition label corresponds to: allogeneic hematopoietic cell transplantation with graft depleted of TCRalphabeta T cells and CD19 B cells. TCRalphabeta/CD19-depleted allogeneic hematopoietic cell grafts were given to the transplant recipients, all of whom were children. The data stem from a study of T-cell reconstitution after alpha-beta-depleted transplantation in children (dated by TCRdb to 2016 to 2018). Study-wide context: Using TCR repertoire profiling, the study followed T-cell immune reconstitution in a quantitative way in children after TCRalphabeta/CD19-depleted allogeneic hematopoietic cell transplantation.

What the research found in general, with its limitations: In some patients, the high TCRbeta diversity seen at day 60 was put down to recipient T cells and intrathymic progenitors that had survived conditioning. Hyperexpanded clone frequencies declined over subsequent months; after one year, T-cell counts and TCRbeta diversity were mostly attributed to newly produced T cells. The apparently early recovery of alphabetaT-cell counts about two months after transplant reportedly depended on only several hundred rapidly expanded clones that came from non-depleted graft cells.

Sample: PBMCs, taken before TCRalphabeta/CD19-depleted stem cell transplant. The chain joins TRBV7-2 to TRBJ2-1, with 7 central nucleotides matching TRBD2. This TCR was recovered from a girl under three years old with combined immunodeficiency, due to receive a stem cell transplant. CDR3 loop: CASSFGLECTF. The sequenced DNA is TGTGCCAGCAGCTTCGGACTAGAGTGTACCTTC.